These 5 T cell receptor beta chains were sequenced from one sample in a study of T cell responses to AZD1222 COVID-19 vaccine. The data were produced by immunoSEQ multiplex PCR, yet TCRdb's version contains in-frame clones alone and is incomplete. The data contain fewer than 120,000 clones, about 94% of them seen just once; the ten biggest clones take up 2.9%. Sequenced material: peripheral blood, taken 28 days after the second AZD1222 dose. Receptors originate from an adult who received the AZD1222 COVID-19 vaccine.

The CDR3 DNA sequence: TGTGCCAGCTCACCTCCGGGAGATTCTGAAGCTTTCTTT. Its protein product is CASSPPGDSEAFF. V is TRBV18 and J is TRBJ1-1, with D hard to call. The ends were cut back, 3 bases at V and 6 bases at J, with 11 bases in the middle. Looked up from germline, CDR1 is KGHSH and CDR2 is LQKENI. This CDR3 comprises 13 residues.

The chain couples TRBV7-9 to TRBJ2-1; D may match TRBD1 or TRBD2 (5 bases each). V was trimmed by 3 bases and J by 2 bases, leaving 11 bases between them. The CDR3 is 15 residues long. Germline CDR1 SEHNR, CDR2 FQNEAQ (reference sequence). In nucleotides, the CDR3 is TGTGCCAGCAGCTTTGGGGGTACAACCTACAATGAGCAGTTCTTC. It translates to CASSFGGTTYNEQFF.

The chain has TRBV13 and TRBJ2-7, with D possibly matching TRBD2 (5 bases). Germline V lookup: CDR1 PRHDT, CDR2 FYEKMQ (reference sequence). V lost 5 bases and J lost 2, with 16 bases in between. The CDR3 spans 15 residues. CDR3 region: CASSTPEGTAYEQYF. The CDR3 DNA reads as TGTGCCAGCAGCACTCCTGAGGGTACGGCCTACGAGCAGTACTTC.

The rearrangement uses TRBV19 and TRBJ1-6; TRBD1 aligns across 10 bases. CDR1 is LNHDA, CDR2 SQIVND, per germline (reference sequence). The CDR3 consists of 13 residues. With V trimmed by 7 bases and J by 8 bases, 2 bases remained unmatched. CDR3 region: CASNGQGDSPLHF. For the CDR3, the DNA is TGTGCCAGTAACGGACAGGGGGATTCACCCCTCCACTTT.

The chain combines TRBV6-5 with TRBJ1-2; maybe TRBD1 (5 bases). Trimming took off 0 bases at V and 4 bases at J, with 12 bases between the two ends. The CDR3 runs 15 residues. Germline V CDR1 and CDR2: MNHEY, SVGAGI. Here the CDR3 DNA reads TGTGCCAGCAGTTACTCGAGAGCACAGGCCTATGGCTACACCTTC. Residues: CASSYSRAQAYGYTF.